These 9 T cell receptor beta chains originate from one sample sequenced in a study of cytomegalovirus exposure and HLA in healthy donors. Generated by immunoSEQ multiplex PCR, the TCRdb table keeps only in-frame clones and is missing some. The sample consists of about 83,000 clones, around 96% of them appearing once. Sequencing used PBMCs. These receptors originate from a woman under 30 in good health and CMV-seronegative.

The chain couples TRBV7-6 to TRBJ2-3, with 10 positions matching TRBD2. Germline loops: CDR1 SGHVS, CDR2 FNYEAQ. V shed 4 bases, J shed 10 bases, and the junction held 14 bases outside the gene matches. CDR3 size: 16 residues. The CDR3 sequence is CASSSQSGRAPLPQYF. CDR3 coding DNA: TGTGCCAGCAGCTCTCAAAGCGGGAGGGCCCCCCTGCCGCAGTATTTT.

This clone was picked up one time. The genes are TRBV5-1 and TRBJ2-7; the match to TRBD2 covers 12 bases. There are 15 residues in the CDR3. Germline V gene lookup returns CDR1 SGHRS and CDR2 YFSETQ. Trimming removed 4 bases from V and 5 bases from J; junction bases left unmatched: 7. The CDR3 nucleotides read TGCGCCAGCAGCCTAGCTGGACTAGCGGGAAACGAGCAGTACTTC. Translating gives CASSLAGLAGNEQYF.

In regard to this clone: In the same sample, other DNA sequences code for this CDR3. The chain uses TRBV5-1 and TRBJ2-4; 7 nucleotides match TRBD1. Unmatched junction bases numbered 4, after V lost 0 bases and J lost 7 bases. Germline CDR1 SGHRS, CDR2 YFSETQ. The CDR3 sequence is 14 residues long. The CDR3 bases are TGCGCCAGCAGCTTGGGGACAGGTGAGAACATTCAGTACTTC. This translates into CASSLGTGENIQYF.

The chain links TRBV23-1 to TRBJ2-3; D possibly corresponds to TRBD2 (10 bases). TRBV23-1 is an open reading frame, and its role is uncertain. Trimming left V 6 bases short and J 0 bases short, with 31 bases between. The CDR3 loop spans 21 amino acids. The CDR3 sequence: CASSPRRTGAKREGSTDTQYF. The CDR3 nucleotides are TGCGCCAGCAGCCCTCGCCGGACAGGGGCTAAGCGGGAGGGCAGCACAGATACGCAGTATTTT.

The chain links TRBV13 to TRBJ2-7; TRBD1 might be the D (6 bases). V lost 5 bases to trimming and J lost 0 bases, with 11 bases between them. CDR3 length: 14 amino acids. The germline V gene has CDR1 PRHDT and CDR2 FYEKMQ (reference sequence). The CDR3 nucleotides read TGTGCCAGCAGCGGTCTGGACAGCTCCTACGAGCAGTACTTC. It yields the protein CASSGLDSSYEQYF.

The count of this clone is one. The genes are TRBV19 and TRBJ2-1; 15 bases are a match to TRBD2. This CDR3 spans 13 amino acids. CDR1 is LNHDA, CDR2 SQIVND, per germline (reference sequence). V trimming: 10 bases; J trimming: 7 bases; junction bases outside the gene matches: 2. The CDR3 DNA follows: TGTGCCACGGGACTAGCGGGAGGAAATGAGCAGTTCTTC. This codes for CATGLAGGNEQFF. The variable domain in full, completed from reference TRBV19 and TRBJ2-1, reads DGGITQSPKYLFRKEGQNVTLSCEQNLNHDAMYWYRQDPGQGLRLIYYSQIVNDFQKGDIAEGYSVSREKKESFPLTVTSAQKNPTAFYLCATGLAGGNEQFFGPGTRLTVL.

The count of this clone is one. The chain joins TRBV19 to TRBJ2-7; 7 bases match TRBD1. Germline trimming cut 5 bases from V and 2 bases from J; bases unmatched to any gene: 12. CDR1 LNHDA and CDR2 SQIVND come from the germline V gene (reference sequence). The CDR3 totals 16 residues. The CDR3: CASSGPGQPRPYEQYF. The CDR3 bases are TGTGCCAGTAGTGGACCGGGACAGCCGAGGCCCTACGAGCAGTACTTC.

This rearrangement joins TRBV7-9 to TRBJ2-7; 14 positions agree with TRBD2. The CDR3 contains 15 residues. CDR1 is SEHNR, CDR2 FQNEAQ, per germline (reference sequence). Unmatched junction bases numbered 9, after V lost 7 bases and J lost 7 bases. The DNA for the CDR3 is TGTGCCAGCAACCGACTAGCGGGAGGGCCGGGGGAGCAGTACTTC. Encoded protein: CASNRLAGGPGEQYF. The whole variable domain, filled in from reference TRBV7-9 and TRBJ2-7, reads DTGVSQNPRHKITKRGQNVTFRCDPISEHNRLYWYRQTLGQGPEFLTYFQNEAQLEKSRLLSDRFSAERPKGSFSTLEIQRTEQGDSAMYLCASNRLAGGPGEQYFGPGTRLTVT.

The chain carries TRBV7-9 and TRBJ2-5; 9 nucleotides agree with TRBD2. Germline CDR1 is SEHNR and CDR2 is FQNEAQ (reference sequence). V lost 5 bases to trimming and J lost 0 bases; unmatched junction nucleotides: 4. The CDR3 has 15 amino acids. The DNA of the CDR3 is TGTGCCAGCAGCCCTAGCGGGGAGTACCAAGAGACCCAGTACTTC. This gives the protein CASSPSGEYQETQYF.